The text below deals with one T cell receptor (beta chain). This table comes from immunoSEQ multiplex PCR, and its TCRdb copy is limited to in-frame clones, with some not included. Of 70,000 or so clones in the sample, over 75% are singletons; the top ten hold 25% to 35%. This sample was taken from a study of control samples from healthy donors and cancer patients. The CDR3 contains 16 residues. Trimming took 3 bases from V and 1 from J; bases not matched to a gene: 5. Looked up from germline, CDR1 is SGDLS and CDR2 is YYNGEE. The TCR originated in a man aged 50-59 years in good health. V usage is TRBV9 and J usage is TRBJ2-3; 10 nucleotides match TRBD1. The material sequenced was blood. Written as DNA, the CDR3 is TGTGCCAGCAGCGCGACCGGGACAGGGGGCACAGATACGCAGTATTTT. This sequence encodes CASSATGTGGTDTQYF.